The subject of this entry is one T cell receptor (beta chain). Its antigen is not known. Each PCR replicate from the sorted subsets contained around 200 ng DNA, which is some 32,000 T cell genomes. The protocol was immunoSEQ multiplex PCR, while the TCRdb copy is restricted to in-frame clones and leaves out a portion. Here the sample spans 550,000 to 700,000 clones, around four fifths being singletons. The data were obtained in a study of shared clonotypes between healthy human individuals. Study-level points and caveats: For sorted subsets, rarefaction showed incomplete sequencing despite large depth.

Germline V gene sequence: CDR1 LNHDA, CDR2 SQIVND (reference sequence). Between the trimmed V and J ends, which lost 6 bases and 3 bases, there was a span of 11 bases. This CDR3 has 13 amino acids. Sequencing was performed on memory CD4+ T cells sorted from blood. Subset denoted: CD45RA-negative fraction. The genes are TRBV19 and TRBJ1-2; D is unclear. The TCR originated in a woman in her twenties or thirties in good health. CDR3 loop: CASSRSRDYGYTF. The CDR3 DNA reads TGTGCCAGTAGCCGGTCCAGAGACTATGGCTACACCTTC.